The 8 T cell receptor beta chains below were found in one sample sequenced in a study of cytomegalovirus exposure and HLA in healthy donors. PCR involved 60 Vbeta and 13 Jbeta primers. Measured with immunoSEQ multiplex PCR; TCRdb has only the in-frame clones, and not every one. This table holds approximately 170,000 clones, more than 70% found once. Sequencing was done on a sample of PBMCs. Every receptor here comes from a male donor in good health and CMV-seronegative.

There are a few counts of this clone. Additional DNA sequences in this sample encode the identical CDR3. The chain employs TRBV6-5 and TRBJ1-1; D may be TRBD1 (5 bases). Trimming removed 6 bases from V and 5 bases from J, with 7 bases in between. The CDR3 runs to 11 residues. The germline CDR1 and CDR2 sequences are MNHEY and SVGAGI. Here the CDR3 reads CASRGGTEAFF. CDR3 sequence (DNA): TGTGCCAGCAGGGGGGGGACTGAAGCTTTCTTT.

Worth noting for this clone: Mismatch with germline at one junction end may stem from a read error. This rearrangement joins TRBV7-9 to TRBJ2-2; D is undetermined. The CDR3 contains 11 residues. The germline V gene encodes CDR1 SEHNR and CDR2 FQNEAQ (reference sequence). CDR3 in DNA: TGTTCCAGCCTGTCTCCCGGGGAGCTGTTTTTT. It yields the protein CSSLSPGELFF.

J is TRBJ2-1 and V is TRBV6-5, with D tentatively TRBD2 (6 bases). V dropped 2 bases and J dropped 6 bases, with 14 bases sitting between them. The length of the CDR3 is 15 residues. CDR1 is MNHEY and CDR2 is SVGAGI in the germline V gene. DNA for the CDR3: TGTGCCAGCAGTTACGGGGGGTCCGGCGGCAATGAGCAGTTCTTC. Translated: CASSYGGSGGNEQFF.

The chain uses TRBV9 and TRBJ2-2; TRBD2 might be the D (5 bases). V was shortened by 0 bases and J by 3 bases, with 9 bases between the two germline ends. Germline CDR1 SGDLS, CDR2 YYNGEE. The CDR3 consists of 15 residues. The CDR3 region is CASSVELRDTGELFF. The CDR3 bases are TGTGCCAGCAGCGTAGAGCTGCGGGACACCGGGGAGCTGTTTTTT.

The CDR3 protein is CASRAGTASFGLPQHF. The CDR3 DNA follows: TGTGCCAGCAGGGCGGGGACAGCTTCTTTTGGATTGCCCCAGCATTTT. The V call is TRBV27, the J call TRBJ1-5, with TRBD1 matching over 7 bases. The CDR3 has 16 residues. V was pared by 6 bases and J by 9 bases, with 17 bases of the junction left unmatched. Germline lookup yields CDR1 MNHEY and CDR2 SMNVEV (reference sequence).

The rearrangement joins TRBV10-3 to TRBJ2-3, with D possibly TRBD1 on 5 matching bases. The V gene's germline CDR1 is ENHRY and CDR2 SYGVKD. The ends were cut back, 10 bases at V and 3 bases at J, with 11 bases in the middle. This CDR3 has 12 residues. The CDR3 protein is CATSDRTDTQYF. CDR3 sequence (DNA): TGTGCCACCTCCGACAGAACAGATACGCAGTATTTT.

The chain links TRBV7-3 to TRBJ2-3; 10 bases map to TRBD2. CDR1 is SGHTA and CDR2 is FQGTGA in the germline V gene. The V gene end was trimmed by 0 bases and the J gene end by 4 bases; junction bases not matched to a gene: 1. The CDR3 runs to 15 residues. Here the CDR3 reads CASSLTLAGADTQYF. In nucleotides, the CDR3 is TGTGCCAGCAGCTTAACGCTAGCGGGGGCAGATACGCAGTATTTT.

CDR3 sequence: CASSKQTGLAGVGTDTQYF. The CDR3 DNA follows: TGTGCCAGCAGTAAACAAACGGGACTAGCGGGGGTTGGCACAGATACGCAGTATTTT. The J gene is TRBJ2-3, the V gene TRBV13, with 14 bases identical to TRBD2. Per the germline V gene, CDR1 is PRHDT and CDR2 is FYEKMQ (reference sequence). J lost 1 base, V lost 6 bases, and 12 bases had no gene match. The CDR3 is 19 amino acids.